Following are 2 T cell receptor beta chains from one sample sequenced in a study of shared clonotypes between healthy human individuals. Here immunoSEQ multiplex PCR was the method, and the copy in TCRdb shows in-frame clones only, minus some. The table records 530,000 or so clones, 75% to 80% of them present only once. Specimen: PBMCs. These receptor sequences come from a woman between 35 and 50 years old in good health. Some clones in this sample may be carry-over from other donors' samples.

This clone appeared once. The V call is TRBV5-1, the J call TRBJ2-5, with a weak D call TRBD2 (6 bases). V shed 0 bases and J shed 5 bases, with 14 bases lying between them. Germline CDR1 and CDR2: SGHRS and YFSETQ. The CDR3 is 15 residues long. DNA of the CDR3: TGCGCCAGCAGCTTGGGATCTCCGGGACTTGAGACCCAGTACTTC. Its translation is CASSLGSPGLETQYF.

The V gene is TRBV15, the J gene TRBJ2-6, with D uncertain. Per the germline V gene, CDR1 is LNHNV and CDR2 is YYDKDF (reference sequence). This CDR3 has 14 residues. V dropped 5 bases and J dropped 4 bases, with 9 bases sitting between them. The CDR3 here is CATSPSQGANVLTF. For the CDR3, the DNA is TGTGCCACCAGCCCTTCCCAGGGGGCCAACGTCCTGACTTTC.